These T cell receptor beta chains were read from a single sample in a study of cytomegalovirus exposure and HLA in healthy donors. TCRdb keeps only in-frame clones here, not all; method: immunoSEQ multiplex PCR. The sample consists of 170,000 or so clones, 80% to 85% of them appearing once. Source material: PBMCs. These receptors were obtained from a boy younger than 10 in good health and CMV-seronegative. CDR3s include the opening cysteine and the closing phenylalanine or tryptophan. A D gene is named only where the DNA matches it firmly. The size entry is marked missing in some rows and otherwise reads once, few, many or a size class.

>TRBJ2-7|few|TRBV28|TRBD1
TGTGCCAGCAGTTTCGAACAGGGGGGCCCATTCTACGAGCAGTACTTC
CASSFEQGGPFYEQYF
>TRBJ2-7|NA|TRBV6-5|NA
TGTGCCAGCAGTTACTCGGCAGCGTTGCCACCCTACGAGCAGTACTTC
CASSYSAALPPYEQYF
>TRBJ2-7|NA|TRBV4-1|TRBD1
TGCGCCAGCAGCTCACGCGCCGGGACAGGGGCCTACGAGCAGTACTTC
CASSSRAGTGAYEQYF
>TRBJ2-5|NA|TRBV5-4|TRBD1
TGTGCCAGCACCGCTACAGGGGGAGAGACCCAGTACTTC
CASTATGGETQYF
>TRBJ1-2|NA|TRBV7-2|NA
TGTGCCAGCAGCTCATCGACAGACGCCCTTTATGGCTACACCTTC
CASSSSTDALYGYTF
>TRBJ1-5|NA|TRBV15|NA
TGTGCCACCAGGATGGCAGGGGAGCAGCCCCAGCATTTT
CATRMAGEQPQHF
>TRBJ1-2|NA|TRBV28|TRBD1
TGTGCCAGCACCCTGGACAGGGAAGTCTATGGCTACACCTTC
CASTLDREVYGYTF
>TRBJ2-7|NA|TRBV11-2|TRBD2
TGTGCCAGCAGCTTGAGTCGGGGGGACGAGCAGTACTTC
CASSLSRGDEQYF
>TRBJ2-5|NA|TRBV6-1|TRBD1
TGTGCCAGCAGTGGGACAGGGGATTCCCAAGAGACCCAGTACTTC
CASSGTGDSQETQYF
>TRBJ1-1|few|TRBV19|NA
TGTGCCAGTAGTATACGGGAGACTGAAGCTTTCTTT
CASSIRETEAFF
>TRBJ1-1|NA|TRBV4-1|NA
TGCGCCAGCAGCCGAGTACGAGGGCCAAAAGAGGAGAACACTGAAGCTTTCTTT
CASSRVRGPKEENTEAFF
>TRBJ2-2|NA|TRBV5-1|TRBD1
TGCGCCAGCAACGAACAGGGGTTGAACACCGGGGAGCTGTTTTTT
CASNEQGLNTGELFF
>TRBJ2-1|NA|TRBV5-6|NA
TGTGCCAGCAGCTCCCTAGTCGCGGGTTCCTACAATGAGCAGTTCTTC
CASSSLVAGSYNEQFF
>TRBJ2-7|NA|TRBV6-1|NA
TGTGCCAGCAGTGATGGAGGGCTAGGACGTGGCTACGAGCAGTACTTC
CASSDGGLGRGYEQYF
>TRBJ2-5|NA|TRBV29-1|NA
TGCAGCGTTGTCTTCGGTCGGGAGACCCAGTACTTC
CSVVFGRETQYF
>TRBJ2-1|NA|TRBV5-5|TRBD2
TGTGCCAGCAGCTTTATCCTAGCGGGAGGGGGTGAGCAGTTCTTC
CASSFILAGGGEQFF
>TRBJ2-2|NA|TRBV6-5|TRBD2
TGTGCCAGCAGTTACTCAGCGGGAGGGCCGGCCGGGGAGCTGTTTTTT
CASSYSAGGPAGELFF
>TRBJ2-3|once|TRBV5-1|TRBD1
TGCGCCAGCACGCAGGGCGACAGGGTGGCAGATACGCAGTATTTT
CASTQGDRVADTQYF
>TRBJ2-2|NA|TRBV29-1|NA
TGCAGCGTTGAAGACATCTCTAAGCTCGGGGAGCTGTTTTTT
CSVEDISKLGELFF
>TRBJ2-7|NA|TRBV10-3|NA
TGTGCCAGCGGGCCCCGGGATTCCTCCTACGAGCAGTACTTC
CASGPRDSSYEQYF
>TRBJ1-5|NA|TRBV6-5|NA
TGTGCCAGCAGGGGGGGTTGGGATCAGCCCCAGCATTTT
CASRGGWDQPQHF
>TRBJ2-3|NA|TRBV28|TRBD2
TGTGCCAGCAGTCCTCCCCTAGCGGGAGGGCCGAAGACAGATACGCAGTATTTT
CASSPPLAGGPKTDTQYF
>TRBJ2-7|NA|TRBV29-1|NA
TGCAGCGTTGAACGTCCGAACTCCTACGAGCAGTACTTC
CSVERPNSYEQYF
>TRBJ2-7|NA|TRBV18|NA
TGTGCCAGCTCACCACTCGGGAAATACGAGCAGTACTTC
CASSPLGKYEQYF
>TRBJ1-2|NA|TRBV6-6|TRBD1
TGTGCCAGCAGTTACCCTGGACAGGGTGATGGCTACACCTTC
CASSYPGQGDGYTF
>TRBJ2-7|once|TRBV19|NA
TGTGCCAGTAGTTCCGCAGGGCCCGAGCAGTACTTC
CASSSAGPEQYF
>TRBJ2-2|NA|TRBV5-1|TRBD1
TGCGCCAGCAGCTTGACCGGGACAGGGGTGACCGGGGAGCTGTTTTTT
CASSLTGTGVTGELFF
>TRBJ2-5|NA|TRBV2|TRBD2
TGTGCCAGCAGTGAGTTGAGACTAGCGGGAGTATTGAGAGAGACCCAGTACTTC
CASSELRLAGVLRETQYF
>TRBJ1-1|NA|TRBV19|NA
TGTGCCAGTAGTATAGCCCAGGGGAACACTGAAGCTTTCTTT
CASSIAQGNTEAFF
>TRBJ2-7|once|TRBV4-1|NA
TGCGCCAGCAGCCAAGATCCCGGGATAGCCTACGAGCAGTACTTC
CASSQDPGIAYEQYF
>TRBJ2-1|NA|TRBV9|TRBD2
TGTGCCAGCAGCGTAGATGGGGGAGGGGAAAATGAGCAGTTCTTC
CASSVDGGGENEQFF
>TRBJ2-7|NA|TRBV10-3|TRBD2
TGTGCCATCAGTGCTTCTTTGACTAGCGGGAGTGGGTACGAGCAGTACTTC
CAISASLTSGSGYEQYF
>TRBJ2-7|NA|TRBV12-5|TRBD1
TGTGCTAGTGGTCCACGACAGGGGGTCCACGAGCAGTACTTC
CASGPRQGVHEQYF
>TRBJ1-2|NA|TRBV5-4|TRBD1
TGTGCCAGCAGCTTGGAGAGACAGGGGTGGTATGGCTACACCTTC
CASSLERQGWYGYTF
>TRBJ2-1|NA|TRBV7-2|NA
TGTGCCAGCAGGCCGTTTAGTCTACCTATGGAGCAGTTCTTC
CASRPFSLPMEQFF
>TRBJ2-7|NA|TRBV28|TRBD2
TGTGCCAGCAGTGACCCCGGACTAGCGGGAGGTGGCGAGCAGTACTTC
CASSDPGLAGGGEQYF
>TRBJ2-1|once|TRBV4-2|TRBD2
TGTGCCAGCAGCCTGACGACTAGCGGGAGCTCCTACAATGAGCAGTTCTTC
CASSLTTSGSSYNEQFF
>TRBJ2-7|NA|TRBV7-9|TRBD2
TGTGCCAGCAGCTTAGTTCCTGGGACTACCTACGAGCAGTACTTC
CASSLVPGTTYEQYF
>TRBJ2-7|NA|TRBV28|TRBD1
TGTGCCAGCAGTCCCAACAGGGGGCGCATAAACCACGAGCAGTACTTC
CASSPNRGRINHEQYF
>TRBJ1-4|NA|TRBV19|NA
TGTGCCAGTAGCCGACTCCCAGGGTCTAATGAAAAACTGTTTTTT
CASSRLPGSNEKLFF
>TRBJ2-7|NA|TRBV19|NA
TGTGCCAGTAGTGACGGGACAACCAACGACGAGCAGTACTTC
CASSDGTTNDEQYF
>TRBJ2-1|NA|TRBV6-1|NA
TGTGCCAGCAGTGATTCTTTCTCCTACAATGAGCAGTTCTTC
CASSDSFSYNEQFF
>TRBJ2-3|few|TRBV5-6|TRBD2
TGTGCCAGCAGCTTGGGGGGGGGTTCCACAGATACGCAGTATTTT
CASSLGGGSTDTQYF
>TRBJ2-3|NA|TRBV19|NA
TGTGCCAGTAGTATATGGGGGACATTCACGACAGATACGCAGTATTTT
CASSIWGTFTTDTQYF
>TRBJ2-4|NA|TRBV7-9|TRBD1
TGTGCCAGCAGCTCCGCCGGGACAGGGAAAAACATTCAGTACTTC
CASSSAGTGKNIQYF